The 4 T cell receptor beta chains given below trace back to one sample, sequenced in a study of shared clonotypes between healthy human individuals. Only CD45RO-negative cells positively selected for CCR7 counted as naive CD8 cells, so terminally differentiated effector memory CD45RA+ cells were excluded. Libraries were prepared by immunoSEQ multiplex PCR; TCRdb keeps only in-frame clonotypes and omits some of them. The sample has under 2,000,000 clones; roughly 95% are singletons. Input material: naive CD8+ T cells sorted from blood. All receptors derive from a young man in good health.

The genes are TRBV5-6 and TRBJ2-3, with D hard to call. CDR3 length: 15 residues. Germline CDR1 and CDR2: SGHDT and YYEEEE. The germline V and J ends were trimmed by 6 bases and 2 bases, with 16 bases remaining between them. CDR3 coding DNA: TGTGCCAGCACCTCCGGTACTCACATCACAGATACGCAGTATTTT. It codes for CASTSGTHITDTQYF.

About this clone itself: The same CDR3 can be traced to other DNA sequences in this sample. This sequence joins TRBV7-9 and TRBJ2-1; D is perhaps TRBD2 (6 bases). The germline V gene encodes CDR1 SEHNR and CDR2 FQNEAQ (reference sequence). CDR3 length: 16 residues. The V end was cut by 5 bases, the J end by 0 bases, with 14 bases between. CDR3: CASSPSGGSSYNEQFF. CDR3 nucleotide sequence: TGTGCCAGCAGCCCTAGTGGGGGGAGCTCCTACAATGAGCAGTTCTTC.

The V and J genes are TRBV12-5 and TRBJ2-7; D gene uncertain. The CDR3 extends over 16 amino acids. Trimming cost V 0 bases and J 2 bases, with 14 bases left between them. Looked up from germline, CDR1 is LGHNT and CDR2 is FRNRAP. In DNA form, the CDR3 reads TGTGCTAGTGGTTTGGTATATGCAGGACCAACCTACGAGCAGTACTTC. It yields the protein CASGLVYAGPTYEQYF. Complete variable domain (other parts from reference TRBV12-5 and TRBJ2-7): DARVTQTPRHKVTEMGQEVTMRCQPILGHNTVFWYRQTMMQGLELLAYFRNRAPLDDSGMPKDRFSAEMPDATLATLKIQPSEPRDSAVYFCASGLVYAGPTYEQYFGPGTRLTVT.

The chain combines TRBV6-5 with TRBJ2-1; 11 bases fit TRBD1. In germline, CDR1 is MNHEY, CDR2 SVGAGI. The CDR3 runs to 15 residues. With V trimmed by 5 bases and J by 4 bases, 4 bases remained unmatched. The chain's CDR3 is CASSLRDRGYNEQFF. The CDR3 bases are TGTGCCAGCAGTCTCCGGGACAGGGGGTACAATGAGCAGTTCTTC.